This T cell receptor (beta chain) was retrieved from a study of shared clonotypes between healthy human individuals. Measured with immunoSEQ multiplex PCR; TCRdb has only the in-frame clones, and not every one. The sample lists some 2 million clones, 85% to 95% seen once, with around 1.1% in the top ten. As defined, naive CD8 cells were CD45RO-negative and positively selected for CCR7, with terminally differentiated effector memory CD45RA+ cells excluded. Germline trimming cut 0 bases from V and 1 base from J; bases unmatched to any gene: 1. The CDR3 runs 17 residues. The germline V gene has CDR1 LGHNA and CDR2 YNFKEQ.

The TCR was taken from a man aged 18 to 29 in good health. The chain combines TRBV4-2 with TRBJ2-3; 13 bases agree with TRBD2. The sequenced sample was naive CD8+ T cells sorted from blood. This CDR3 is CASSQDGLAGGTDTQYF. The CDR3 region has the DNA TGTGCCAGCAGCCAAGATGGACTAGCGGGGGGCACAGATACGCAGTATTTT.